This entry features one T cell receptor beta chain sequence. Libraries were prepared by immunoSEQ multiplex PCR; TCRdb keeps only in-frame clonotypes and omits some of them. Of almost 300,000 clones listed, 70% to 90% were seen once; the top ten hold around 1.2%. This entry is derived from a study of blood T cell repertoires in COVID-19. Trimming removed 3 bases from V and 9 bases from J, with 9 bases in between. CDR1 is SGHTA, CDR2 FQGNSA, per germline. The CDR3 runs to 12 residues. The chain carries TRBV7-2 and TRBJ2-1, with D perhaps TRBD1 (6 bases). Input material: peripheral blood. This TCR came from a man in his 70s with acute or convalescent COVID-19. The CDR3 sequence: CASSFMGAEQFF. The CDR3, as DNA: TGTGCCAGCAGCTTTATGGGGGCTGAGCAGTTCTTC.